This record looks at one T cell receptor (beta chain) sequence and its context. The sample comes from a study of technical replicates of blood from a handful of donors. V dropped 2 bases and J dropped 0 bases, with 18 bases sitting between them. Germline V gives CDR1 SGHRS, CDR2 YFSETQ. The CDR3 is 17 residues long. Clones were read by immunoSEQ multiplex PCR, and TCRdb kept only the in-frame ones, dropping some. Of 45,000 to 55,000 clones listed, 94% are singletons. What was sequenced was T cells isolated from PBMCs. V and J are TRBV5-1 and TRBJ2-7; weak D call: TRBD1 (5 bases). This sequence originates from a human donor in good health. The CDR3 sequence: CASSFGWGLASSYEQYF. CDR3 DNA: TGCGCCAGCAGCTTTGGATGGGGCTTGGCTAGCTCCTACGAGCAGTACTTC.